The sequence of this T cell receptor beta chain was determined in a study of T cell repertoires in cytomegalovirus infection (dated by TCRdb to the late 2010s). About the study as a whole: Because public TCR beta signatures pointed to carriage of CMV infection together with the matching HLA type, the HLA type of each donor mattered for the analysis.

Study-wide findings and limitations: In both this cohort and an independent cohort of over 350 donors, the cumulative frequency of public TCR beta family members distinguished carriers of CMV infection plus the relevant HLA type. In the ex vivo response, HLA-C-restricted CMV-specific TCR beta clonotypes were dominant, and in two of eight donors the single most frequent clonotype came from this HLA-C-restricted group.

V was cut back by 5 bases and J by 4 bases, leaving a gap of 17 bases between them. CDR1 and CDR2, looked up from the germline V gene (reference sequence), are SSHAT and FNYEAQ. Including the terminal cysteine and phenylalanine, the CDR3 comprises 16 residues. Just CDR3 DNA is preserved here, 48 bases in frame from base 1. Comments on this clonotype: Its antigen has not been determined. The input lacks base qualities; no much larger clone sits a single base away.

TCRdb records Illumina HiSeq 1500 as the sequencer. TCRdb handled the public reads itself, with Q25 trimming in fastp and clone calling in MiXCR, and kept productive beta chains. One record per CDR3 amino acid sequence lists the most common genes and DNA. The sample includes 150,000 to 200,000 distinct CDR3 sequences, with approximately 15% observed a single time. Around 27% of the sample is held by the ten biggest clonotypes. In this chain, TRBV7-7 is recombined with TRBJ2-2; the best D guess is TRBD1, with 6 bases matching. The material sequenced was PBMCs. This receptor was identified in a human donor in good health (CMV status not recorded). Some clones in this sample may be carry-over from other donors' samples. The CDR3 reads as follows: CASSEQSGVGTGELFF. The bases are TGTGCCAGCAGCGAACAATCAGGGGTTGGCACCGGGGAGCTGTTTTTT.